The clone carrying this TCR beta chain was seen just once. These data originate in a study of OX40 agonist ivuxolimab in advanced cancers. Study at large: Ivuxolimab, an antibody that agonizes OX40 (CD134), was administered to the patients. Subjects had a mean age of roughly 60 years, with a range of about 23 to 85; roughly 80% were male.

The method was immunoSEQ multiplex PCR; TCRdb's version includes in-frame clones alone and lacks a portion of them. The sample includes over 75,000 clones, under 95% seen only once; the top ten take 0.25% to 0.35%. Blood draws occurred at baseline, cycle 4 day 1, and cycle 7 day 1. Germline V gene sequence: CDR1 SGHAT, CDR2 FQNNGV. With 4 bases clipped from V and 3 bases from J, the junction kept 9 bases outside the gene matches. The CDR3 is 15 amino acids. This sequence originates from an adult with an advanced solid tumor such as melanoma, head and neck, liver or kidney cancer. Sequenced here: CD4+ or CD8+ T cells sorted from blood, sampled in a trial of the OX40 agonist ivuxolimab. The V call is TRBV11-2, the J call TRBJ2-7, with TRBD1 identical over 7 bases. The chain's CDR3 is CASSYGTAANYEQYF. The CDR3 DNA sequence: TGTGCCAGCAGCTACGGGACAGCGGCCAACTACGAGCAGTACTTC.